The 22 T cell receptor beta chains below all came from one sample that was sequenced in a study of shared clonotypes between healthy human individuals. Assay: immunoSEQ multiplex PCR; the TCRdb copy retains only in-frame clones and omits some. The table has about 1.1 million clones, approximately 75% seen once. The sequenced material came from memory CD4+ T cells from PBMCs. Subset reported: CD45RA-negative fraction. The receptors derive from a man aged 18 to 35 in good health. Some clones in this sample may be carry-over from other donors' samples.

The chain couples TRBV5-1 to TRBJ1-3; the D gene is possibly TRBD1 (5 bases). V lost 4 bases to trimming and J lost 0 bases, with 8 bases between them. The V gene's germline CDR1 is SGHRS and CDR2 YFSETQ. The CDR3 runs to 14 residues. The CDR3 region is CASSGGDSGNTIYF. In nucleotides, the CDR3 is TGCGCCAGCAGCGGGGGGGACTCTGGAAACACCATATATTTT.

This rearrangement joins TRBV4-3 to TRBJ2-3; maybe TRBD2 (5 bases). Trimming cost V 1 base and J 2 bases, with 10 bases left between them. The germline gives CDR1 LGHNA, CDR2 YSLEER. CDR3 length: 15 amino acids. CDR3 region: CASSQGSTTTDTQYF. The CDR3 nucleotides read TGCGCCAGCAGCCAAGGGTCGACTACCACAGATACGCAGTATTTT.

The rearrangement joins TRBV19 to TRBJ2-7; D unclear. Trimming left V 3 bases short and J 0 bases short, with 12 bases between. The germline V gene has CDR1 LNHDA and CDR2 SQIVND (reference sequence). CDR3 length equals 15 residues. The CDR3 spells CASSILGAASYEQYF. CDR3 DNA: TGTGCCAGTAGTATTTTGGGCGCCGCCTCCTACGAGCAGTACTTC.

V gene TRBV18 combines with J gene TRBJ2-7; the match to TRBD1 covers 10 bases. With V trimmed by 6 bases and J by 6 bases, 5 bases remained unmatched. Germline V gives CDR1 KGHSH, CDR2 LQKENI. The CDR3 is made up of 13 amino acids. The CDR3 here is CASSRDRGFEQYF. The CDR3 coding sequence is TGTGCCAGCTCCCGGGACAGGGGTTTCGAGCAGTACTTC.

The chain recombines TRBV5-4 with TRBJ2-1; 9 bases are a match to TRBD2. CDR3 length: 15 residues. The junction had 5 bases not matched to a gene; V was cut back by 1 base and J by 6 bases. Germline V gives CDR1 SGHNT, CDR2 YYREEE (reference sequence). The CDR3 reads CASSLRAGGGNEQFF. The CDR3 nucleotides read TGTGCCAGCAGCTTGAGGGCGGGAGGGGGCAATGAGCAGTTCTTC.

The chain recombines TRBV5-1 with TRBJ2-2, with 10 bases that match TRBD1. Germline values: CDR1 SGHRS, CDR2 YFSETQ. The V and J ends lost 4 bases and 4 bases, in that order; junction bases with no gene match: 4. This CDR3 contains 15 residues. Here the CDR3 DNA reads TGCGCCAGCAGCGTGGGACAGGGGAGCACCGGGGAGCTGTTTTTT. Translated: CASSVGQGSTGELFF.

The chain combines TRBV5-5 with TRBJ1-2, with 8 nucleotides matching TRBD1. V dropped 0 bases and J dropped 13; count of bases not matched to a gene: 14. CDR1 is SGHKS and CDR2 is YYEKEE in the germline V gene (reference sequence). This CDR3 comprises 15 residues. The CDR3, as DNA: TGTGCCAGCAGCTTGGCGCAGGGGGCTTATTTAGAGGTCACCTTC. Protein sequence: CASSLAQGAYLEVTF.

Concerning this clone: Within the sample, other DNA sequences also encode this same CDR3. The chain uses TRBV5-4 and TRBJ2-7; 9 bases agree with TRBD1. This CDR3 has 13 amino acids. J gave up 3 bases and V 4 bases, and 2 bases lay outside the gene matches. Germline CDR1 reads SGHNT; CDR2 reads YYREEE (reference sequence). The CDR3 DNA is TGTGCCAGCAGCCGGGACAGGGTCTACGAGCAGTACTTC. Its translation is CASSRDRVYEQYF.

This chain connects TRBV7-9 to TRBJ2-3; unclear D gene. The CDR3 totals 16 residues. The ends were cut back, 0 bases at V and 0 bases at J, with 10 bases in the middle. From germline, CDR1 is SEHNR and CDR2 FQNEAQ (reference sequence). The CDR3 DNA reads TGTGCCAGCAGCTTAGCGCACAAGGACAGCACAGATACGCAGTATTTT. It specifies CASSLAHKDSTDTQYF. The full variable domain, rest sourced from reference TRBV7-9 and TRBJ2-3, is DTGVSQNPRHKITKRGQNVTFRCDPISEHNRLYWYRQTLGQGPEFLTYFQNEAQLEKSRLLSDRFSAERPKGSFSTLEIQRTEQGDSAMYLCASSLAHKDSTDTQYFGPGTRLTVL.

This clone came up a few times. The gene calls are TRBV5-1 and TRBJ2-2; the D gene could be TRBD1 or TRBD2 (6 bases each). The ends were cut back, 0 bases at V and 4 bases at J, with 13 bases in the middle. CDR1 SGHRS and CDR2 YFSETQ come from the germline V gene. The length of the CDR3 is 16 residues. The DNA for the CDR3 is TGCGCCAGCAGCTTGGTGGGGGGCGCCGGCACCGGGGAGCTGTTTTTT. Translated: CASSLVGGAGTGELFF. The entire variable domain, with the rest obtained from reference TRBV5-1 and TRBJ2-2, is as follows: KAGVTQTPRYLIKTRGQQVTLSCSPISGHRSVSWYQQTPGQGLQFLFEYFSETQRNKGNFPGRFSGRQFSNSRSEMNVSTLELGDSALYLCASSLVGGAGTGELFFGEGSRLTVL.

The sample holds one count of this clone. This rearrangement joins TRBV2 to TRBJ1-2; D is unresolved. V was clipped by 3 bases and J by 7 bases, with 15 bases between them. The CDR3 consists of 14 residues. Germline V gene sequence: CDR1 SNHLY, CDR2 FYNNEI. The CDR3 sequence is CASSERQAESGYTF. The DNA for the CDR3 is TGTGCCAGCAGTGAGAGGCAGGCGGAGTCTGGCTACACCTTC.

The chain uses TRBV5-1 and TRBJ2-5; 8 bases map to TRBD2. This CDR3 is built from 14 residues. Germline V gene sequence: CDR1 SGHRS, CDR2 YFSETQ. V lost 1 base and J lost 3; bases outside the gene matches: 2. The CDR3 loop reads CASSLSGSKETQYF. The DNA for the CDR3 is TGCGCCAGCAGCTTGAGCGGGAGTAAAGAGACCCAGTACTTC.

This clone was detected many times. The chain links TRBV29-1 to TRBJ1-3; D not certain. In germline, CDR1 is SQVTM, CDR2 ANQGSEA. The CDR3 sequence is 13 residues long. Trimming shortened V by 3 bases and J by 2 bases, and 8 bases separated the two germline ends. The CDR3 reads CSVDQAPGNTIYF. The CDR3, as DNA: TGCAGCGTTGATCAGGCGCCTGGAAACACCATATATTTT.

The V gene is TRBV5-5, the J gene TRBJ2-3; tentative D call: TRBD2 (6 bases). Germline-derived CDR1 and CDR2 are SGHKS and YYEKEE (reference sequence). This CDR3 contains 16 residues. V lost 4 bases to trimming and J lost 3 bases, with 18 bases between them. The CDR3 here is CASSGGRDSRTDTQYF. CDR3 DNA sequence: TGTGCCAGCAGCGGCGGCCGGGACTCGCGTACAGATACGCAGTATTTT. The variable domain in full, completed from reference TRBV5-5 and TRBJ2-3, reads DAGVTQSPTHLIKTRGQQVTLRCSPISGHKSVSWYQQVLGQGPQFIFQYYEKEERGRGNFPDRFSARQFPNYSSELNVNALLLGDSALYLCASSGGRDSRTDTQYFGPGTRLTVL.

A single count supports this clone. The V and J genes are TRBV14 and TRBJ2-3; 9 bases are a match to TRBD1. V was clipped by 4 bases and J by 5 bases; unmatched bases: 4. The CDR3 is 14 residues long. Germline lookup yields CDR1 SGHDN and CDR2 FVKESK. CDR3 sequence (DNA): TGTGCCAGCAGCCGGGACAGGGCCAGAGATACGCAGTATTTT. This codes for CASSRDRARDTQYF.

The gene calls are TRBV5-6 and TRBJ2-3, with a tentative D call TRBD2 (6 bases). The CDR3 consists of 12 residues. The germline V gene encodes CDR1 SGHDT and CDR2 YYEEEE. V gave up 3 bases and J gave up 14 bases, with 16 bases separating them. The CDR3 nucleotides read TGTGCCAGCAGCTCACTTACTCAAGCGGGGTATTTT. Protein sequence: CASSSLTQAGYF.

The rearrangement joins TRBV7-2 to TRBJ2-7; 9 bases are a match to TRBD2. Germline assignment: CDR1 SGHTA and CDR2 FQGNSA. Unmatched junction bases numbered 6, after V lost 4 bases and J lost 2 bases. The CDR3 is made up of 15 amino acids. DNA of the CDR3: TGTGCCAGCAGCTCTGGACTAGCGTCGACCTACGAGCAGTACTTC. It specifies CASSSGLASTYEQYF. Complete variable domain (other parts from reference TRBV7-2 and TRBJ2-7): GAGVSQSPSNKVTEKGKDVELRCDPISGHTALYWYRQSLGQGLEFLIYFQGNSAPDKSGLPSDRFSAERTGGSVSTLTIQRTQQEDSAVYLCASSSGLASTYEQYFGPGTRLTVT.

This chain links TRBV18 with TRBJ1-1; the D is unclear. The germline CDR1 and CDR2 sequences are KGHSH and LQKENI. V lost 3 bases and J 1 base, leaving 9 bases between the germline ends. The CDR3 spans 14 residues. The DNA of the CDR3 is TGTGCCAGCTCACCCTCGACGGAGAACACTGAAGCTTTCTTT. Translated, it gives CASSPSTENTEAFF. The whole variable domain, filled in from reference TRBV18 and TRBJ1-1, reads NAGVMQNPRHLVRRRGQEARLRCSPMKGHSHVYWYRQLPEEGLKFMVYLQKENIIDESGMPKERFSAEFPKEGPSILRIQQVVRGDSAAYFCASSPSTENTEAFFGQGTRLTVV.

The V and J genes are TRBV7-8 and TRBJ2-1; D is possibly TRBD2 (6 bases). Trimming left V 5 bases short and J 5 bases short, with 22 bases between. The CDR3 length is 17 residues. Germline V gene sequence: CDR1 SGHVS, CDR2 FQNEAQ. The CDR3 bases are TGTGCCAGCAGCCTAACGGGACTCAGCCGCTACGACAATGAGCAGTTCTTC. This translates into CASSLTGLSRYDNEQFF.

This clone has ten or more counts. The chain has TRBV30 and TRBJ2-3; D call uncertain. Trimming removed 2 bases from V and 4 bases from J, with 13 bases in between. The CDR3 is 14 amino acids. Germline V gene lookup returns CDR1 GTSNPN and CDR2 SVGIG (reference sequence). The DNA for the CDR3 is TGTGCCTGGAGTTTGTCGATCAGCGCAGATACGCAGTATTTT. Its translation: CAWSLSISADTQYF.

This clone was counted ten times or more. The chain recombines TRBV10-1 with TRBJ1-1; tentative D call: TRBD1 (5 bases). The V and J ends lost 6 bases and 3 bases respectively, with 14 bases between them. The V gene's germline CDR1 is WNHNN and CDR2 SYGVQD (reference sequence). The CDR3 covers 14 residues. CDR3 residues: CASSWTRGDTEAFF. CDR3 sequence (DNA): TGCGCCAGCAGCTGGACGCGGGGGGACACTGAAGCTTTCTTT.

With regard to this clone: This sequence may be a read error, since a much larger clone differs from it by one base. The chain uses TRBV5-6 and TRBJ2-2, with D possibly TRBD1 on 6 matching bases. Germline CDR1 and CDR2: SGHDT and YYEEEE. V was shortened by 2 bases and J by 5 bases, with 7 bases between the two germline ends. This CDR3 region has 13 residues. The CDR3 reads CASSFRGTGELFF. The CDR3 DNA reads TGTGCCAGCAGCTTTAGGGGGACCGGGGAGCTGTTTTTT.